These T cell receptor beta chains were read from a single sample in a study of OX40 agonist ivuxolimab in advanced cancers. Repertoires were generated with immunoSEQ multiplex PCR, while TCRdb's copy carries only in-frame clones and drops some. The data contain 3,000 to 3,500 clones, 65% to 85% of them singletons. The sequencing here drew on CD4+ or CD8+ T cells sorted from blood, taken in a trial of the OX40 agonist ivuxolimab. These receptors were collected from an adult with an advanced solid tumor such as melanoma, head and neck, liver or kidney cancer. Both conserved end residues are part of each CDR3. D genes are given only for firm matches. Rows may omit the clone size; those that give it use once, few, many or a size class.

abundance	len	v_gene	d_gene	j_gene	CDR3aa	CDR3nt
-	17	TRBV7-3	-	TRBJ1-3	CASSPREFSYSGNTIYF	TGTGCCAGCAGCCCTCGTGAGTTCTCTTACTCTGGAAACACCATATATTTT
-	15	TRBV11-2	-	TRBJ2-7	CASSLVVNSPYEQYF	TGTGCCAGCAGCTTAGTCGTCAACAGTCCCTACGAGCAGTACTTC
-	18	TRBV11-3	TRBD2	TRBJ2-5	CASSTPGTSGRAWETQYF	TGTGCCAGCAGCACCCCCGGGACTAGCGGGAGGGCATGGGAGACCCAGTACTTC
-	17	TRBV5-1	TRBD2	TRBJ2-7	CASSLGQGLAGDYEQYF	TGCGCCAGCAGCTTGGGTCAGGGACTAGCGGGGGATTACGAGCAGTACTTC
-	13	TRBV7-9	-	TRBJ2-2	CASSSSLTGELFF	TGTGCCAGCAGCTCCTCGCTCACCGGGGAGCTGTTTTTT
-	14	TRBV4-1	TRBD1	TRBJ1-1	CASRSPQGLTEAFF	TGCGCCAGCAGATCACCACAGGGGCTCACTGAAGCTTTCTTT
-	14	TRBV7-9	-	TRBJ1-1	CASSPPGFDTEAFF	TGTGCCAGCAGCCCTCCAGGGTTCGACACTGAAGCTTTCTTT
-	17	TRBV7-7	TRBD2	TRBJ2-2	CASSPLFSGSKAGELFF	TGTGCTAGCAGCCCCTTATTTAGCGGGAGTAAGGCCGGGGAGCTGTTTTTT
-	18	TRBV7-9	-	TRBJ2-3	CASSLVPSWESLGDTQYF	TGTGCCAGCAGCTTAGTGCCATCGTGGGAGTCGTTAGGAGATACGCAGTATTTT
-	15	TRBV9	-	TRBJ2-7	CASSVEQAVTYEQYF	TGTGCCAGCAGCGTAGAACAGGCCGTTACCTACGAGCAGTACTTC
-	15	TRBV4-2	-	TRBJ2-3	CASSREATSTDTQYF	TGTGCCAGCAGCCGGGAAGCGACCAGCACAGATACGCAGTATTTT
-	14	TRBV5-1	-	TRBJ1-1	CASSLAGGYTEAFF	TGCGCCAGCAGCTTGGCAGGAGGGTACACTGAAGCTTTCTTT
few	17	TRBV5-4	TRBD2	TRBJ2-5	CASSRRTSGRAGETQYF	TGTGCCAGCAGCCGCCGTACTAGCGGGAGGGCGGGAGAGACCCAGTACTTC